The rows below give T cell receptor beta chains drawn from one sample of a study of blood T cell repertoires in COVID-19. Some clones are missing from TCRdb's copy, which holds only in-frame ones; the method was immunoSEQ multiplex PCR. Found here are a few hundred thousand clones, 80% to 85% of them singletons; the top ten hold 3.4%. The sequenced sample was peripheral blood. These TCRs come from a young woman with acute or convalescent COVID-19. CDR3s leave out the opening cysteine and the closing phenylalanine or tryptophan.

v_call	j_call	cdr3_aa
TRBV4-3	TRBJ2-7	ASSQDSGLAGGEQY
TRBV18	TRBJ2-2	ASSPPGTSSTGELF
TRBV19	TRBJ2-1	ASSLEQGSYHEQF
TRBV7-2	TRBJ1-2	ASSLVGTGGHGYT
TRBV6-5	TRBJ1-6	ASSYHQKYNSPLH
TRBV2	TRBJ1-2	ASSAQVRPNYGYT
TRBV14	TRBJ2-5	ASSHSSGIGETQY
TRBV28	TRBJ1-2	ASSFSAGIIYGYT
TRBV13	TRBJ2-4	ASSQGGQGVKNIQY
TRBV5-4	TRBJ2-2	ASSSLAEATGELF
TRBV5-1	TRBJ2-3	ASSHPGGKDTQY
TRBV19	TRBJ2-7	ASSIRDSYEQY